The source of this T cell receptor (beta chain) is a study of brain T cells in children with intractable seizures. Study-level findings and limits: Absence of clones before surgery may stem from lower sequencing depth.

The time point here: blood from clinic visit 5 months post-surgery; TSC patient then seizure free. Clones were sequenced by immunoSEQ multiplex PCR, and TCRdb holds only the in-frame ones, with some missing. The profile shows around 340,000 clones, about 93% of them singletons. CDR3 length: 17 amino acids. From germline, CDR1 is LNHDA and CDR2 SQIVND (reference sequence). After removal of 8 bases from V and 0 bases from J, the junction contained 13 bases not matched to a gene. On this clone: Its target is not known.

The clonotype comes from a boy less than two years old with tuberous sclerosis and intractable seizures. Sample: peripheral blood, taken approximately 5 months after surgery. The gene calls are TRBV19 and TRBJ1-1, with TRBD1 identical over 9 bases. This CDR3 reads CASVYDRGSLMNTEAFF. CDR3 DNA: TGTGCCAGTGTTTACGACAGGGGGAGTTTGATGAACACTGAAGCTTTCTTT.